This is a list of T cell receptor beta chains from one sample in a study of CD8 T cells in ankylosing spondylitis. TCRdb independently ran MiXCR on the 5' RACE reads; one entry per CDR3 protein. Here the sample spans under 300,000 distinct CDR3 sequences, roughly a tenth being singletons. Material for sequencing was blood, either unsorted or a sorted T cell fraction (not recorded which). Receptors originate from a male donor with ankylosing spondylitis or in good health (not recorded which). Each CDR3 is given with its conserved first and last residue. D genes are given only for firm matches. Expanded clones are given a class, and other clones once, few, many or no size at all.

J,size,V,D,DNA,CDR3
TRBJ2-7,few,TRBV5-1,TRBD1,TGCGCCAGCAGCTTGAGTACAGGGGGATCGAACGAGCAGTACTTC,CASSLSTGGSNEQYF
TRBJ2-2,many,TRBV30,-,TGTGCCTGGAGCGCTTTTGGGGAGCTGTTTTTT,CAWSAFGELFF
TRBJ2-3,many,TRBV5-4,-,TGTGCCAGCAGCAAGAGCACAGATACGCAGTATTTT,CASSKSTDTQYF
TRBJ1-2,-,TRBV6-5,-,TGTGCCAGCAGTTACTCGGAGGGTAACTATGGCTACACCTTC,CASSYSEGNYGYTF
TRBJ2-7,many,TRBV5-5,TRBD1,TGTGCCAGCAGCTTCCTCGTTCGGGACAGCTCCTACGAGCAGTACTTC,CASSFLVRDSSYEQYF
TRBJ2-3,few,TRBV11-2,TRBD2,TGTGCCAGCAGCACCGACCGGGACTACACAGATACGCAGTATTTT,CASSTDRDYTDTQYF
TRBJ1-1,many,TRBV6-5,TRBD1,TGTGCCAGCAGTTACGAGACAGGGGGCATTACTGAAGCTTTCTTT,CASSYETGGITEAFF
TRBJ1-1,many,TRBV3-1,TRBD1,TGTGCCAGCAGCCAAGCCGGGACAGGCGACACTGAAGCTTTCTTT,CASSQAGTGDTEAFF
TRBJ1-1,many,TRBV4-1,-,TGCGCCAGCAGCGACCGGGCCTTGAACACTGAAGCTTTCTTT,CASSDRALNTEAFF
TRBJ2-4,-,TRBV9,-,TGTGCCAGCAGCTCAGGTCAGGGGGGGAACATTCAGTACTTC,CASSSGQGGNIQYF
TRBJ1-6,many,TRBV20-1,-,TGCAGTGCTGAACTGGGGCAGAGCAATAATTCACCCCTCCACTTT,CSAELGQSNNSPLHF
TRBJ1-3,-,TRBV20-1,TRBD1,TGCAGTGCCAGGACAGGGGCCACTGGAAACACCATATATTTT,CSARTGATGNTIYF
TRBJ2-7,-,TRBV5-1,TRBD1,TGCGCCAGCAGCGTTGACAGGGCCGCCTACGAGCAGTACTTC,CASSVDRAAYEQYF
TRBJ2-5,many,TRBV4-2,-,TGTGCCAGCAGCCAAGGGGCAGGACTCTACCAAGAGACCCAGTACTTC,CASSQGAGLYQETQYF
TRBJ1-1,many,TRBV27,TRBD1,TGTGCCAGCAGTTTATCGGGACAGGGGGCGCCTAACACTGAAGCTTTCTTT,CASSLSGQGAPNTEAFF
TRBJ1-2,-,TRBV6-5,-,TGTGCCAGCACCCGATCCGGGGCTGGCTACACCTTC,CASTRSGAGYTF
TRBJ1-2,-,TRBV6-5,-,TGTGCCAGCAGTTACTCGAAACAGGCTGACTTCTATGGCTACACCTTC,CASSYSKQADFYGYTF
TRBJ2-5,many,TRBV3-1,-,TGTGCCAGCAGCCAAGATTCCCTAGTAGTCGAGACCCAGTACTTC,CASSQDSLVVETQYF
TRBJ2-3,few,TRBV10-3,-,TGTGCCATCAGTGGCGGGGAGCGGTCAGATACGCAGTATTTT,CAISGGERSDTQYF
TRBJ2-5,many,TRBV6-5,-,TGTGCCAGCAGTTTCGGGTCAGGGGCCATCCAAGAGACCCAGTACTTC,CASSFGSGAIQETQYF
TRBJ2-3,many,TRBV9,TRBD2,TGTGCCAGCAGCAAGACTAGCGGGGGGTTCACAGATACGCAGTATTTT,CASSKTSGGFTDTQYF
TRBJ2-5,many,TRBV12-3/TRBV12-4,TRBD2,TGTGCCAGCAGTTTATCCAGCGGGGGGAGGGAGACCCAGTACTTC,CASSLSSGGRETQYF
TRBJ2-1,many,TRBV5-1,-,TGCGCCAGCAGCTTGGCTGGAACCGGGCCTAATGAGCAGTTCTTC,CASSLAGTGPNEQFF
TRBJ1-1,many,TRBV20-1,-,TGCAGTGCTATGGGGGGGGCGAGGACTGAAGCTTTCTTT,CSAMGGARTEAFF
TRBJ2-7,many,TRBV20-1,-,TGCAGTGCTAGTCCTAGGAGCACCTACGAGCAGTACTTC,CSASPRSTYEQYF
TRBJ2-1,many,TRBV7-9,-,TGTGCCAGCAGCTTGGGTGGTCATGTGTTCTTC,CASSLGGHVFF
TRBJ2-5,-,TRBV7-2,-,TGTGCCAGCAGCTTAAAAGGGGGGCATCAAGAGACCCAGTACTTC,CASSLKGGHQETQYF
TRBJ1-5,many,TRBV5-1,-,TGCGCCAGCAGCCCACAGGGTTATAGCAATCAGCCCCAGCATTTT,CASSPQGYSNQPQHF
TRBJ2-5,many,TRBV5-1,TRBD2,TGCGCCAGCAGCTTGGTGGCGGGGGAAAAGACCCAGTACTTC,CASSLVAGEKTQYF
TRBJ2-3,many,TRBV6-5,-,TGTGCCAGCAGTTTGGGCAGGGGACCAGATACGCAGTATTTT,CASSLGRGPDTQYF
TRBJ2-2,few,TRBV20-1,-,TGCAGTGGGGCGGACCTAACTGCGAACACCGGGGAGCTGTTTTTT,CSGADLTANTGELFF
TRBJ1-2,many,TRBV7-8,TRBD1,TGTGCCAGCAGCTGGGAGACAGGGGGAAACTATGGCTACACCTTC,CASSWETGGNYGYTF
TRBJ1-1,many,TRBV10-3,-,TGTGCCATCAGACCTTCTCCAGTATCTGAAGCTTTCTTT,CAIRPSPVSEAFF
TRBJ2-2,many,TRBV15,TRBD2,TGTGCCACCAAGGCGGGAGTGGGGGAGCTGTTTTTT,CATKAGVGELFF
TRBJ2-2,many,TRBV7-2,-,TGTGCCAGCAGCCACACGAGGGGGGCAACGAACACCGGGGAGCTGTTTTTT,CASSHTRGATNTGELFF
TRBJ2-7,many,TRBV6-1,-,TGTGCCAGCGGGCGAACAAGGGTGTACGAGCAGTACTTC,CASGRTRVYEQYF
TRBJ2-5,many,TRBV20-1,-,TGCAGTGCCCTCCGGGGAGAGACCCAGTACTTC,CSALRGETQYF
TRBJ2-1,many,TRBV5-5,-,TGTGCCAGCAGCTGGGGGACACCCTACAATGAGCAGTTCTTC,CASSWGTPYNEQFF
TRBJ2-2,many,TRBV5-1,-,TGCGCCAGCAGCCTATCGACAGAATACACCGGGGAGCTGTTTTTT,CASSLSTEYTGELFF
TRBJ1-4,once,TRBV6-5,-,TGTGCCAGCAGTTACTTCCGGGGTTCTGAAAAACTGTTTTTT,CASSYFRGSEKLFF
TRBJ2-7,few,TRBV20-1,-,TGCAGTGCTAGAGTCGTCGGTACCTACGAGCAGTACTTC,CSARVVGTYEQYF
TRBJ2-2,few,TRBV3-1,TRBD2,TGTGCCAGCAGCCAAAGACTAGCGGGAGCGGTCGGGGAGCTGTTTTTT,CASSQRLAGAVGELFF
TRBJ2-3,many,TRBV5-1,-,TGCGCCAGCAGCCTGCGGACAGACCGCACAGATACGCAGTATTTT,CASSLRTDRTDTQYF
TRBJ2-7,many,TRBV5-1,TRBD1,TGCGCCAGCAGTCCCGGACAGGGGTATCTCCACGAGCAGTACTTC,CASSPGQGYLHEQYF
TRBJ2-7,many,TRBV6-5,TRBD2,TGTGCCAGCAGTTCCCTCCCGGGGACTAGCGGGAGTTCGTACGAGCAGTACTTC,CASSSLPGTSGSSYEQYF
TRBJ1-2,many,TRBV12-3/TRBV12-4,-,TGTGCCAGCAGTTTGACAGCCTTGGGCTACACCTTC,CASSLTALGYTF
TRBJ2-3,-,TRBV7-2,-,TGTGCCAGCAGCTTAGCGAGGGGAGCCAGTCACACAGATACGCAGTATTTT,CASSLARGASHTDTQYF
TRBJ1-1,many,TRBV12-3/TRBV12-4,-,TGTGCCAGCAGTTTAGCGTTAGGGCGGGGCACTGAAGCTTTCTTT,CASSLALGRGTEAFF
TRBJ2-7,many,TRBV4-1,TRBD1,TGCGCCAGCAGCCAAGAAGGGACAGTAAACTACGAGCAGTACTTC,CASSQEGTVNYEQYF
TRBJ1-6,many,TRBV30,-,TGTGCCTGGAGCCCAATCGGGGGTTCACCCCTCCACTTT,CAWSPIGGSPLHF
TRBJ1-2,-,TRBV30,-,TGTACCTGGGACCGACGCAGCTATGGCTACACCTTC,CTWDRRSYGYTF
TRBJ2-1,-,TRBV10-1,-,TGCGCCAGCAGTGAGTCGGGGATCCACAGCGGATCCCGAAGGAATGAGCAGTTCTTC,CASSESGIHSGSRRNEQFF
TRBJ2-2,many,TRBV6-6,-,TGTGCCAGCAGTTACGGCACGACCGGGGAGCTGTTTTTT,CASSYGTTGELFF
TRBJ1-3,many,TRBV2,-,TGTGCCAGCACCCTCTCGGTCGGAAACACCATATATTTT,CASTLSVGNTIYF